These 28 T cell receptor beta chains were all obtained from the same sample, sequenced in a study of response to subunit inactivated influenza vaccine. From the RT-PCR reads, TCRdb called clonotypes with MiXCR, one entry per CDR3 protein. The sample contains 650,000 to 850,000 distinct CDR3 sequences, roughly 13% of which appear only once. The source material was PBMCs from blood, sampled 14 days before vaccination. These receptors were collected from a man aged 45 to 65 who received an inactivated influenza vaccine.

This clonotype was counted a few times. The chain joins TRBV12-3 or TRBV12-4 to TRBJ2-5, with 7 bases fitting TRBD1. The J segment lost 5 bases and the V segment lost 1 base, leaving 7 bases of the junction unmatched. CDR3 length equals 15 residues. The CDR3 region is CASSLGRQGLETQYF. The CDR3 bases are TGTGCCAGCAGTTTAGGCAGACAGGGATTGGAGACCCAGTACTTC.

At least ten counts were recorded for this clonotype. The chain carries TRBV5-1 and TRBJ2-5; a weak D match, TRBD1 (6 bases). The CDR3 loop spans 13 amino acids. Trimming removed 1 base at V and 5 bases at J, with 9 bases between. Per germline, CDR1 SGHRS and CDR2 YFSETQ. The chain's CDR3 is CASSLQGTETQYF. For the CDR3, the DNA is TGCGCCAGCAGCTTGCAGGGGACGGAGACCCAGTACTTC.

In this sample, this clonotype turned up many times. The V and J genes are TRBV5-1 and TRBJ2-2; D possibly corresponds to TRBD2 (6 bases). This CDR3 region has 15 residues. The V end was cut by 0 bases, the J end by 3 bases, with 9 bases between. CDR1 SGHRS and CDR2 YFSETQ come from the germline V gene. CDR3 region: CASSLVVADTGELFF. The CDR3 DNA reads TGCGCCAGCAGCTTGGTGGTAGCGGACACCGGGGAGCTGTTTTTT.

The table lists this clonotype with a few counts. The rearrangement uses TRBV20-1 and TRBJ1-5; the D gene is possibly TRBD1 (5 bases). The CDR3 consists of 17 residues. Looked up from germline, CDR1 is DFQATT and CDR2 is SNEGSKA (reference sequence). V lost 1 base and J lost 0, with 16 bases in between. The CDR3 DNA reads as TGCAGTGCTAGAGGGCCCAGCGGGGCTGTTAGCAATCAGCCCCAGCATTTT. Protein product: CSARGPSGAVSNQPQHF.

This clonotype was detected a few times. This chain joins TRBV6-1 and TRBJ2-7; unclear D gene. Germline loops: CDR1 MNHNS, CDR2 SASEGT. With 3 bases removed from V and 4 bases from J, the gap between germline ends came to 7 bases. This CDR3 comprises 12 residues. CDR3 coding DNA: TGTGCCAGCAGTGACCAAAATTACGAGCAGTACTTC. Translated, it gives CASSDQNYEQYF.

This chain uses TRBV4-3 with TRBJ2-1; D unresolved. CDR1 and CDR2 (germline): LGHNA, YSLEER. The germline V and J ends were trimmed by 3 bases and 7 bases, with 10 bases remaining between them. The CDR3 totals 13 residues. The CDR3 loop is CASSHQVANEQFF. The DNA of the CDR3 is TGCGCCAGCAGCCACCAAGTTGCTAATGAGCAGTTCTTC.

This clonotype was counted between two and nine times. J is TRBJ1-4 and V is TRBV20-1; no clear D gene. CDR3 length equals 15 residues. CDR1 DFQATT and CDR2 SNEGSKA come from the germline V gene (reference sequence). Trimming stripped 6 bases from V and 3 bases from J, with 17 bases between. The CDR3 nucleotides read TGCAGTGCCCGGGAGTCTTGGAGACCTAATGAAAAACTGTTTTTT. This gives the protein CSARESWRPNEKLFF.

The chain uses TRBV28 and TRBJ2-6; no firm D call. In germline, CDR1 is MDHEN, CDR2 SYDVKM. The V and J ends lost 1 base and 5 bases respectively, with 3 bases between them. This CDR3 spans 13 amino acids. The CDR3 spells CASSLSWANVLTF. The CDR3 bases are TGTGCCAGCAGTTTATCTTGGGCCAACGTCCTGACTTTC.

This clonotype showed up many times. This rearrangement joins TRBV7-9 to TRBJ1-5; D gene unclear. CDR1 SEHNR and CDR2 FQNEAQ come from the germline V gene (reference sequence). Deletions cut 4 bases from V and 5 bases from J, with 12 bases between. The CDR3 contains 14 residues. The CDR3 DNA reads TGTGCCAGCAGCTCGATTGGGGTATATCAGCCCCAGCATTTT. Translation gives CASSSIGVYQPQHF.

The chain has TRBV6-1 and TRBJ2-3, with 9 bases matching TRBD2. After removal of 5 bases from V and 1 base from J, the junction contained 16 bases not matched to a gene. In germline, CDR1 is MNHNS, CDR2 SASEGT. The length of the CDR3 is 19 residues. CDR3 DNA: TGTGCCAGCAGTCAACTTAGCGGGAGAGGTATCGGGGGCACAGATACGCAGTATTTT. Its protein product is CASSQLSGRGIGGTDTQYF.

V and J are TRBV24-1 and TRBJ2-1; perhaps TRBD1 as D (5 bases). V lost 0 bases and J 7 bases, leaving 6 bases between the germline ends. The CDR3 loop spans 13 amino acids. The germline V gene has CDR1 KGHDR and CDR2 SFDVKD. In DNA form, the CDR3 reads TGTGCCACCAGTGATTTGTCAGGGAATGAGCAGTTCTTC. Its protein is CATSDLSGNEQFF.

The J gene is TRBJ2-1, the V gene TRBV10-3; D might be TRBD1 or TRBD2, each matching 6 bases. The V and J ends lost 0 bases and 7 bases respectively, with 13 bases between them. CDR3 size: 15 residues. The germline V gene encodes CDR1 ENHRY and CDR2 SYGVKD. The CDR3, as DNA: TGTGCCATCAGTGAGTCGCGTCAGGGGAGGAATGAGCAGTTCTTC. Translating it yields CAISESRQGRNEQFF.

The chain combines TRBV12-3 or TRBV12-4 with TRBJ2-3, with a tentative D call TRBD2 (6 bases). Trimming stripped 3 bases from V and 2 bases from J, with 15 bases between. The CDR3 contains 16 residues. CDR3 sequence (DNA): TGTGCCAGCAGTTTTGGGACTCCAAGGGCCACAGATACGCAGTATTTT. Amino acids: CASSFGTPRATDTQYF.

CDR3 sequence (DNA): TGTGCCAGCAGCGACGGGACAGGGCGCACTGAAGCTTTCTTT. This translates into CASSDGTGRTEAFF. The gene calls are TRBV7-2 and TRBJ1-1, with 9 positions matching TRBD1. The trim removed 5 bases at V and 4 bases at J, leaving 5 bases unmatched. Per the germline V gene, CDR1 is SGHTA and CDR2 is FQGNSA. This CDR3 spans 14 amino acids.

Only a few counts were recorded for this clonotype. V and J are TRBV29-1 and TRBJ2-3, with 7 positions matching TRBD2. Germline V lookup: CDR1 SQVTM, CDR2 ANQGSEA. This CDR3 comprises 14 residues. Germline trimming cut 7 bases from V and 4 bases from J; bases unmatched to any gene: 11. In DNA, the CDR3 is TGCAGCGCTTCCTGGGCTAGCGGCCCAGATACGCAGTATTTT. Its protein is CSASWASGPDTQYF.

This clonotype was observed a handful of times. The V and J genes are TRBV12-5 and TRBJ2-2; 7 nucleotides align to TRBD1. The CDR3 contains 14 residues. V lost 8 bases to trimming and J lost 5 bases; unmatched junction nucleotides: 8. Germline lookup yields CDR1 LGHNT and CDR2 FRNRAP. The CDR3 coding sequence is TGTGCTAGTACCCGGGACAGCCTTACCGGGGAGCTGTTTTTT. Its protein is CASTRDSLTGELFF.

The chain couples TRBV20-1 to TRBJ1-2; D may be TRBD1 (5 bases). The V gene lost 1 base and the J gene lost 5 bases, with 11 bases spanning the gap. There are 13 residues in the CDR3. CDR1 DFQATT and CDR2 SNEGSKA come from the germline V gene (reference sequence). The CDR3 DNA reads as TGCAGTGCTAGAGTCACACGACAGTATGGCTACACCTTC. Its protein is CSARVTRQYGYTF.

In its sample, this clonotype was seen many times. The chain combines TRBV7-8 with TRBJ1-5; D unresolved. The CDR3 is 15 amino acids. The germline V gene encodes CDR1 SGHVS and CDR2 FQNEAQ. The ends were cut back, 4 bases at V and 0 bases at J, with 10 bases in the middle. The CDR3 coding sequence is TGTGCCAGCAGCTCGGACGGATATAGCAATCAGCCCCAGCATTTT. The encoded protein is CASSSDGYSNQPQHF.

This clonotype turned up a few times. V gene TRBV10-1 combines with J gene TRBJ1-5; D remains unclear. Germline loops: CDR1 WNHNN, CDR2 SYGVQD (reference sequence). This CDR3 contains 12 residues. V was pared by 4 bases and J by 5 bases, with 6 bases between. CDR3 protein: CASSAGDQPQHF. The CDR3 region has the DNA TGCGCCAGCAGTGCCGGGGATCAGCCCCAGCATTTT.

This clonotype was seen more than once but under ten times. The rearrangement links TRBV11-2 to TRBJ1-3; no clear D. The CDR3 is 15 residues long. V lost 2 bases and J 1 base, leaving 9 bases between the germline ends. Per the germline V gene, CDR1 is SGHAT and CDR2 is FQNNGV. CDR3: CASSLTAGSGNTIYF. DNA of the CDR3: TGTGCCAGCAGCTTAACGGCAGGTTCTGGAAACACCATATATTTT.

This clonotype has only a few counts. The chain links TRBV4-1 to TRBJ2-4, with TRBD2 as a possible D gene (5 bases). Germline V gene data show CDR1 as MGHRA and CDR2 as YSYEKL. CDR3 length: 13 residues. V was shortened by 4 bases and J by 15 bases, with 19 bases between the two germline ends. CDR3 nucleotide sequence: TGCGCCAGCAGCCGAGAAACCGACGGACGGGGGTACTTC. Its translation: CASSRETDGRGYF.

This clonotype was counted a few times. The genes are TRBV5-1 and TRBJ2-7; D could derive from TRBD1 or TRBD2 (5 bases each). The CDR3 spans 15 residues. The germline V gene encodes CDR1 SGHRS and CDR2 YFSETQ. The ends were cut back, 7 bases at V and 1 base at J, with 18 bases in the middle. The CDR3 DNA is TGCGCCAGCTCGTTGGGGACCGACCCTTCCTACGAGCAGTACTTC. It yields the protein CASSLGTDPSYEQYF.

The CDR3 loop reads CATSDFYQETQYF. Here the CDR3 DNA reads TGTGCCACCAGTGATTTCTATCAAGAGACCCAGTACTTC. The chain uses TRBV24-1 and TRBJ2-5, with unresolved D. The CDR3 is 13 residues long. Germline CDR1 KGHDR, CDR2 SFDVKD. The V gene lost 1 base and the J gene lost 2 bases, with 4 bases spanning the gap.

V and J are TRBV6-2 or TRBV6-3 and TRBJ2-5; D gene unclear. The germline V and J ends were trimmed by 6 bases and 1 base, with 18 bases remaining between them. The CDR3 length is 16 residues. Germline-derived CDR1 and CDR2 are MNHEY and SVGEGT. The CDR3 spells CASSRSWAPLQETQYF. CDR3 sequence (DNA): TGTGCCAGCAGCCGCTCGTGGGCCCCCCTCCAAGAGACCCAGTACTTC.

The rearrangement uses TRBV28 and TRBJ2-1, with 9 bases matching TRBD2. In germline, CDR1 is MDHEN, CDR2 SYDVKM. Germline trimming cut 8 bases from V and 6 bases from J; bases unmatched to any gene: 17. This CDR3 spans 17 amino acids. The CDR3 DNA follows: TGTGCCAGCGGCCAATTGGTGCTAGCGGGAACCTCCAATGAGCAGTTCTTC. Its translation is CASGQLVLAGTSNEQFF.

There are a few counts of this clonotype. The chain couples TRBV7-2 to TRBJ1-2; D possibly corresponds to TRBD1 (6 bases). Germline loops: CDR1 SGHTA, CDR2 FQGNSA. V lost 4 bases to trimming and J lost 4 bases, with 13 bases between them. The CDR3 extends over 14 amino acids. The CDR3 DNA reads as TGTGCCAGCAGCTCGAACAGGGCGGGCTATGGCTACACCTTC. Its translation: CASSSNRAGYGYTF.

The rearrangement uses TRBV20-1 and TRBJ2-4, with TRBD1 matching over 11 bases. This CDR3 region has 17 residues. With 8 bases clipped from V and 2 bases from J, the junction kept 14 bases outside the gene matches. Germline CDR1 DFQATT, CDR2 SNEGSKA (reference sequence). DNA of the CDR3: TGCAGTCGCCCCGGGACAGGGGGTTTGCTGTCCAAAAACATTCAGTACTTC. It is translated as CSRPGTGGLLSKNIQYF.

The table lists this clonotype with a few counts. The chain employs TRBV7-2 and TRBJ2-6; D is undetermined. Germline CDR1 is SGHTA and CDR2 is FQGNSA. The CDR3 consists of 15 residues. Between the trimmed V and J ends, which lost 1 base and 1 base, there was a span of 5 bases. DNA for the CDR3: TGTGCCAGCAGCTTAGACCATTCTGGGGCCAACGTCCTGACTTTC. It translates to CASSLDHSGANVLTF.